These 2 T cell receptor beta chains originate from one sample sequenced in a study of blood T cell repertoires in COVID-19. Only in-frame clones appear in the TCRdb table, and some are missing; sequencing was by immunoSEQ multiplex PCR. The table records roughly 250,000 clones, 85% to 90% of them present only once. The sample comprised peripheral blood. The receptors stem from a woman in her thirties or forties with acute or convalescent COVID-19.

The V gene is TRBV13, the J gene TRBJ2-2, with 10 bases aligning to TRBD2. This CDR3 has 19 residues. V dropped 5 bases and J dropped 6; count of bases not matched to a gene: 18. CDR1 and CDR2 (germline): PRHDT, FYEKMQ (reference sequence). CDR3 loop: CASSPIVFTSGARAGELFF. Here the CDR3 DNA reads TGTGCCAGCAGCCCTATAGTTTTTACTAGCGGGGCAAGGGCCGGGGAGCTGTTTTTT.

The chain joins TRBV2 to TRBJ2-2, with D possibly TRBD2 on 5 matching bases. V was cut by 11 bases and J by 2 bases, with 15 bases left in between. Germline CDR1 and CDR2: SNHLY and FYNNEI. This CDR3 has 14 amino acids. The CDR3 coding sequence is TGTGCCGGAGCCGGGATCATTAACACCGGGGAGCTGTTTTTT. It translates to CAGAGIINTGELFF.